A selection of T cell receptor beta chains follows, all from one sample in a study of cytomegalovirus exposure and HLA in healthy donors. This table comes from immunoSEQ multiplex PCR, and its TCRdb copy is limited to in-frame clones, with some not included. The sample holds 150,000 to 200,000 clones, 82% seen once. The specimen sequenced was PBMCs. The receptors were gathered from a man between 35 and 55 years old in good health and CMV-seronegative. CDR3s include the opening cysteine and the closing phenylalanine or tryptophan. A D gene is named only where the DNA matches it firmly. A row's size may be missing; if present it is once, few, many or a size class.

V gene: TRBV6-1; D gene: TRBD1; J gene: TRBJ1-5; clone size: NA; CDR3 DNA: TGTGCCAGCAGGATGGCAGGACAGGGCAATCAGCCCCAGCATTTT; CDR3 protein: CASRMAGQGNQPQHF
V gene: TRBV7-7; D gene: TRBD2; J gene: TRBJ2-7; clone size: NA; CDR3 DNA: TGTGCTAGCAGCTCCGGGACTAGCGGGTCCACTTACGAGCAGTACTTC; CDR3 protein: CASSSGTSGSTYEQYF
V gene: TRBV9; D gene: NA; J gene: TRBJ1-1; clone size: NA; CDR3 DNA: TGTGCCAGCAGCGTCTCGACGGACTACACTGAAGCTTTCTTT; CDR3 protein: CASSVSTDYTEAFF
V gene: TRBV4-2; D gene: TRBD1; J gene: TRBJ2-1; clone size: NA; CDR3 DNA: TGTGCCAGCACCTCCAATCAGGGGGCAGGGAATGAGCAGTTCTTC; CDR3 protein: CASTSNQGAGNEQFF
V gene: TRBV9; D gene: TRBD1; J gene: TRBJ2-1; clone size: NA; CDR3 DNA: TGTGCCAGCAGCGCAACCGGGACAGTGCCCTACAATGAGCAGTTCTTC; CDR3 protein: CASSATGTVPYNEQFF
V gene: TRBV28; D gene: TRBD1; J gene: TRBJ2-7; clone size: NA; CDR3 DNA: TGTGCCAGCAGAAGGACAGGGGTTTACGAGCAGTACTTC; CDR3 protein: CASRRTGVYEQYF
V gene: TRBV28; D gene: NA; J gene: TRBJ2-2; clone size: NA; CDR3 DNA: TGTGCCAGCAGTTCACGCTACCACGGGGAGCTGTTTTTT; CDR3 protein: CASSSRYHGELFF
V gene: TRBV9; D gene: TRBD1; J gene: TRBJ1-4; clone size: NA; CDR3 DNA: TGTGCCAGCAGCGTAGGGGACAGGGATGAAAAACTGTTTTTT; CDR3 protein: CASSVGDRDEKLFF
V gene: TRBV30; D gene: NA; J gene: TRBJ2-7; clone size: once; CDR3 DNA: TGTGCCTGGAGTACAGGGAATGGCCCCTACGAGCAGTACTTC; CDR3 protein: CAWSTGNGPYEQYF
V gene: TRBV19; D gene: TRBD1; J gene: TRBJ1-1; clone size: NA; CDR3 DNA: TGTGCCAGTAGTATGGACAGGACCTTCACTGAAGCTTTCTTT; CDR3 protein: CASSMDRTFTEAFF
V gene: TRBV7-2; D gene: TRBD2; J gene: TRBJ2-1; clone size: NA; CDR3 DNA: TGTGCCAGCAGCTTTCCGAAGGGGAAAAGCGGGGGGGCCAATGAGCAGTTCTTC; CDR3 protein: CASSFPKGKSGGANEQFF
V gene: TRBV28; D gene: TRBD1; J gene: TRBJ1-2; clone size: NA; CDR3 DNA: TGTGCCAGCAGAGGTGGACAGGGGAGGGACAACTATGGCTACACCTTC; CDR3 protein: CASRGGQGRDNYGYTF
V gene: TRBV5-1; D gene: TRBD1; J gene: TRBJ1-1; clone size: NA; CDR3 DNA: TGCGCCAGCAGCCAGACCGGGACAGGGGTCGAAGCTTTCTTT; CDR3 protein: CASSQTGTGVEAFF
V gene: TRBV7-3; D gene: NA; J gene: TRBJ2-1; clone size: NA; CDR3 DNA: TGTGCCAGCAGCTTATCAAGGGGCAATGAGCAGTTCTTC; CDR3 protein: CASSLSRGNEQFF
V gene: TRBV7-8; D gene: TRBD2; J gene: TRBJ2-1; clone size: few; CDR3 DNA: TGTGCCAGCAGCTTAGAAGGGACTAGCGGATACAATGAGCAGTTCTTC; CDR3 protein: CASSLEGTSGYNEQFF
V gene: TRBV9; D gene: TRBD2; J gene: TRBJ2-7; clone size: NA; CDR3 DNA: TGTGCCAGCAGCATTGGGGCGGGAGAAAACGAGCAGTACTTC; CDR3 protein: CASSIGAGENEQYF
V gene: TRBV18; D gene: TRBD2; J gene: TRBJ2-5; clone size: NA; CDR3 DNA: TGTGCCAGCTCACCCGGACTAGGTCTGGAGACCCAGTACTTC; CDR3 protein: CASSPGLGLETQYF
V gene: TRBV29-1; D gene: TRBD2; J gene: TRBJ2-7; clone size: NA; CDR3 DNA: TGCAGCGTTGATGGGCTAGCGGGAGGTACCTACGAGCAGTACTTC; CDR3 protein: CSVDGLAGGTYEQYF
V gene: TRBV10-2; D gene: NA; J gene: TRBJ1-1; clone size: few; CDR3 DNA: TGCGCCAGCAGCGGGCGGGGAGGAGACACTGAAGCTTTCTTT; CDR3 protein: CASSGRGGDTEAFF
V gene: TRBV9; D gene: TRBD1; J gene: TRBJ1-2; clone size: few; CDR3 DNA: TGTGCCAGCAGCGCAACGGGACAGACGTATGGCTACACCTTC; CDR3 protein: CASSATGQTYGYTF
V gene: TRBV2; D gene: NA; J gene: TRBJ2-5; clone size: NA; CDR3 DNA: TGTGCCAGCAGTTCGAATGACAGAGGAGAGACCCAGTACTTC; CDR3 protein: CASSSNDRGETQYF
V gene: TRBV2; D gene: NA; J gene: TRBJ2-3; clone size: once; CDR3 DNA: TGTGCCAGCAGTGAACTGAGGGATACGCAGTATTTT; CDR3 protein: CASSELRDTQYF
V gene: TRBV9; D gene: NA; J gene: TRBJ1-1; clone size: NA; CDR3 DNA: TGTGCCAGCAGCTCCCGTCCCTTGACTGAAGCTTTCTTT; CDR3 protein: CASSSRPLTEAFF
V gene: TRBV7-3; D gene: TRBD1; J gene: TRBJ1-3; clone size: few; CDR3 DNA: TGTGCCAGCAGCTTTAGCGGACAGGGGGCTGGAAACACCATATATTTT; CDR3 protein: CASSFSGQGAGNTIYF
V gene: TRBV19; D gene: NA; J gene: TRBJ1-1; clone size: NA; CDR3 DNA: TGTGCCAGTAGTATGAGAGGCCCCTTGAACACTGAAGCTTTCTTT; CDR3 protein: CASSMRGPLNTEAFF
V gene: TRBV5-1; D gene: NA; J gene: TRBJ2-5; clone size: NA; CDR3 DNA: TGCGCCAGCAGAGTTAGCCAAGAGACCCAGTACTTC; CDR3 protein: CASRVSQETQYF
V gene: TRBV29-1; D gene: TRBD1; J gene: TRBJ2-7; clone size: NA; CDR3 DNA: TGCAGCGTTGATAGCGCCAGGGGGTCCTACGAGCAGTACTTC; CDR3 protein: CSVDSARGSYEQYF
V gene: TRBV25-1; D gene: NA; J gene: TRBJ2-7; clone size: NA; CDR3 DNA: TGTGCCAGCAGTGAATCCCCCCGGGGATCCTACGAGCAGTACTTC; CDR3 protein: CASSESPRGSYEQYF
V gene: TRBV9; D gene: TRBD2; J gene: TRBJ2-3; clone size: NA; CDR3 DNA: TGTGCCAGCAGTGGGAGCGGGGCTCGCACAGATACGCAGTATTTT; CDR3 protein: CASSGSGARTDTQYF
V gene: TRBV28; D gene: NA; J gene: TRBJ2-3; clone size: once; CDR3 DNA: TGTGCCAGCAGTGCGGGACGCCGCACAGATACGCAGTATTTT; CDR3 protein: CASSAGRRTDTQYF
V gene: TRBV28; D gene: TRBD1; J gene: TRBJ1-2; clone size: few; CDR3 DNA: TGTGCCAGCAGTTTGGGACAGATGGTCTATGGCTACACCTTC; CDR3 protein: CASSLGQMVYGYTF
V gene: TRBV10-3; D gene: NA; J gene: TRBJ1-6; clone size: few; CDR3 DNA: TGTGCCATCAGGACAAACCAAATTTATAATTCACCCCTCCACTTT; CDR3 protein: CAIRTNQIYNSPLHF
V gene: TRBV7-2; D gene: TRBD2; J gene: TRBJ2-3; clone size: NA; CDR3 DNA: TGTGCCAGCAGCTTAGCTGGACTAGCGGTGACAGATACGCAGTATTTT; CDR3 protein: CASSLAGLAVTDTQYF
V gene: TRBV10-3; D gene: TRBD2; J gene: TRBJ2-3; clone size: NA; CDR3 DNA: TGTGCCATCAGTGAGCCCGGGACTAGCGGGAGATCAGATACGCAGTATTTT; CDR3 protein: CAISEPGTSGRSDTQYF
V gene: TRBV5-1; D gene: NA; J gene: TRBJ1-4; clone size: NA; CDR3 DNA: TGCGCCAGCAGCCTCGCCGACAGGACAACTAATGAAAAACTGTTTTTT; CDR3 protein: CASSLADRTTNEKLFF
V gene: TRBV11-2; D gene: TRBD2; J gene: TRBJ2-1; clone size: NA; CDR3 DNA: TGTGCCAGCACCGTATCCCCGGGGGGGCAATACAATGAGCAGTTCTTC; CDR3 protein: CASTVSPGGQYNEQFF